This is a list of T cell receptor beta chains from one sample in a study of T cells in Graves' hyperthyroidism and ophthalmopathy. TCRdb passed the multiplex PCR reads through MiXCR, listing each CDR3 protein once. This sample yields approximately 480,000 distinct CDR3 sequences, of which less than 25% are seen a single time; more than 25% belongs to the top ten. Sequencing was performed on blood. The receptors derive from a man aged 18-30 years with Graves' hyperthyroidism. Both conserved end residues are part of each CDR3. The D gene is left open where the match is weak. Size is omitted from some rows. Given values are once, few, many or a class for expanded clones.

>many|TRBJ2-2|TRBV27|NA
TGTGCCAGCAGTTTATCGATCGGGGGCCGGGGGACAGTCGCGAACACCGGGGAGCTGTTTTTT
CASSLSIGGRGTVANTGELFF
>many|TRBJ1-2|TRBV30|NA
TGTGCCTGGACCCCCCCGGACGGCTATGGCTACACCTTC
CAWTPPDGYGYTF
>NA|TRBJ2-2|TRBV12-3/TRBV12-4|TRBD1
TGTGCCAGCAGGCAACAGGGGCCCGGGGAGCTGTTTTTT
CASRQQGPGELFF
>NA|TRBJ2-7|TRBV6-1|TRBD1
TGTGCCAGCAGTGAAGTTTGGCAGGGGGACTACGAGCAGTACTTC
CASSEVWQGDYEQYF
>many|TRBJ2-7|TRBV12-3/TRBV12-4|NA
TGTGCCAGCAGCCCGGGACCGGTGAGCGAGCAGTACTTC
CASSPGPVSEQYF
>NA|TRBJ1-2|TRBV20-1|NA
TGCAGTGCTAAGGTGCTGGGGGCCCACCGGGGCTACACCTTC
CSAKVLGAHRGYTF
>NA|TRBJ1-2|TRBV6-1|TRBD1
TGTGCCAGCAGTGAAGGGACAGGGGGCGCAGGCTACACCTTC
CASSEGTGGAGYTF
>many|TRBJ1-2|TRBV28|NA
TGTGCCAGCAGTTCCCTCCCCCTCGGGCAGGGGCGCGTGGGCTATGGCTACACCTTC
CASSSLPLGQGRVGYGYTF
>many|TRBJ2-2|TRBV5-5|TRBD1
TGTGCCAGCAGTCCACAGGGGCCGAACACCGGGGAGCTGTTTTTT
CASSPQGPNTGELFF
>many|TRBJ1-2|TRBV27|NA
TGTGCCAGCAGTTTATGGGGGGGCAGGGATGGCTACACCTTC
CASSLWGGRDGYTF
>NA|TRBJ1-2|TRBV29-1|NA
TGCAGCGTTGAACTTGACTTCGGCTACACCTTC
CSVELDFGYTF
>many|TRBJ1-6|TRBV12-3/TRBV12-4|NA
TGTGCCAGCAGGAATCCAGACCTGGTCAGTTCACCCCTCCACTTT
CASRNPDLVSSPLHF
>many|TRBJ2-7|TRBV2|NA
TGTGCCAGCAGTGAGGAGACGGTCAATGGGGAGCAGTACTTC
CASSEETVNGEQYF
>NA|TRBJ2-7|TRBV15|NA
TGTGCCACCAAAGACGAAAACTCCTACGAGCAGTACTTC
CATKDENSYEQYF
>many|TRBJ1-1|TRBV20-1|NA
TGCAGTGCGGCAGGACAGACCAACACTGAAGCTTTCTTT
CSAAGQTNTEAFF
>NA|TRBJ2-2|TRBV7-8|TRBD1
TGTGCCAGCAGCTTACGAGACAGGGGGCGTAACACCGGGGAGCTGTTTTTT
CASSLRDRGRNTGELFF
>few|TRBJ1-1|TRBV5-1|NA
TGCGCCAGCAGCCTCCGGGACACCTACCCCCACACTGAAGCTTTCTTT
CASSLRDTYPHTEAFF
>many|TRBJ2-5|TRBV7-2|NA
TGTGCCAGCAGCCTCCGACAGACCCACCAAGAGACCCAGTACTTC
CASSLRQTHQETQYF
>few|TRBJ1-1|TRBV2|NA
TGTGCCAGCGGCGCTGAAAGGAGTACCGGCACTGAAGCTTTCTTT
CASGAERSTGTEAFF
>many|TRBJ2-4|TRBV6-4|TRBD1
TGTGCCAGCAGTGACCAGGGGGCAATTAATAAAAACATTCAGTACTTC
CASSDQGAINKNIQYF
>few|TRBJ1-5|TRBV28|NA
TGTGCCAGCAGTTTAGGGGGACGAGGTCAGCCCCAGCATTTT
CASSLGGRGQPQHF
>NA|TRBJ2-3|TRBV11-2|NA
TGTGCCAGCAGCGCCGAGCGGGATACGCAGTATTTT
CASSAERDTQYF
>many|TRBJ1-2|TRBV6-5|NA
TGTGCCAGCAGTTACGCCAGGGAAGGGTATGGCTACACCTTC
CASSYAREGYGYTF
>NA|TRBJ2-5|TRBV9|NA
TGTGCCAGTAGCCTCGGGGGCGTGGAAGAGACCCAGTACTTC
CASSLGGVEETQYF
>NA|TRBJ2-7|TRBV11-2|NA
TGTGCCAGCAGCTTAGCTAGCGTATTCAACGAGCAGTACTTC
CASSLASVFNEQYF
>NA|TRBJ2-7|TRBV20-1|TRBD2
TGCAGTACTCGGGAGGAGGGGTACTCCTACGAGCAGTACTTC
CSTREEGYSYEQYF
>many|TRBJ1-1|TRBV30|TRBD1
TGTGCCTGGGGACAGGGTGGGAACACTGAAGCTTTCTTT
CAWGQGGNTEAFF
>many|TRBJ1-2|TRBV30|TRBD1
TGTGCCTGGAGGAGGGACAGGGACGCCTATGGCTACACCTTC
CAWRRDRDAYGYTF
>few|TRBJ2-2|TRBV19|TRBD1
TGTGCCAGTAGTATCCGGCCAGGGGGCTTCGGCACCGGGGAGCTGTTTTTT
CASSIRPGGFGTGELFF
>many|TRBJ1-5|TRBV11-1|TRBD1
TGTGCCAGCAGCCCCCCCGACACAGGGGCCAACAATCAGCCCCAGCATTTT
CASSPPDTGANNQPQHF
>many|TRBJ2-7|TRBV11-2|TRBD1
TGTGCCAGCAGCCGCATACAGGGGGCGGGTGAGCAGTACTTC
CASSRIQGAGEQYF
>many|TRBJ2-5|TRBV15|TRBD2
TGTGCCACCAGCAGTGATACGGGGGGTCAAGAGACCCAGTACTTC
CATSSDTGGQETQYF
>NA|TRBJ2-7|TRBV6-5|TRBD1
TGTGCCAGCTCGTTACAGGGGGCCGAGCAGTACTTC
CASSLQGAEQYF
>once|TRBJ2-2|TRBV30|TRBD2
TGTGCCTGGGCCCCGGGACTAGCGGCTTCCGGGGAGCTGTTTTTT
CAWAPGLAASGELFF
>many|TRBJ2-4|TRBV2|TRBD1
TGTGCCAGCAGCGCCCTGACAGGGCTCGCCAAAAACATTCAGTACTTC
CASSALTGLAKNIQYF
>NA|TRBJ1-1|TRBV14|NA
TGTGCCAGCAGCCAAGATATGGGGGCTGAAGCTTTCTTT
CASSQDMGAEAFF
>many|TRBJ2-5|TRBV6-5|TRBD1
TGTGCCAGCAGTTACGGTTCGGCCAGGGGGCAAGAGACCCAGTACTTC
CASSYGSARGQETQYF
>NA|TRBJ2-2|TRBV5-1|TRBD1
TGCGCCAGCAGCCGGCCGGGACAGCGCGTGGGGGAGCTGTTTTTT
CASSRPGQRVGELFF
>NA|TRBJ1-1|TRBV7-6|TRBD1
TGTGCCAGCAGCTGGATGGGACAGCCAGAGGAAGCTTTCTTT
CASSWMGQPEEAFF
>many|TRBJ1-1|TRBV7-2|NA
TGTGCCAGCAGCCCCCCACCGACTAGGGGAGACACTGAAGCTTTCTTT
CASSPPPTRGDTEAFF
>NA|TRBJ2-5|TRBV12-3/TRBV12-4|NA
TGTGCCAACAGTTTATGGACAGATAAAGAGACCCAGTACTTC
CANSLWTDKETQYF
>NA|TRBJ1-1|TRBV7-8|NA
TGTGCCAGCAGCTTAAGTGTATATGGGGCAAACACTGAAGCTTTCTTT
CASSLSVYGANTEAFF
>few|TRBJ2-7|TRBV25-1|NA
TGTGCCAGCAGTGAACCGCTGAACTACGAGCAGTACTTC
CASSEPLNYEQYF
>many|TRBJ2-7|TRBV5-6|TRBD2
TGTGCCAGCAGCTTAGCGGGACGGCCCTACGAGCAGTACTTC
CASSLAGRPYEQYF
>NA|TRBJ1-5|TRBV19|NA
TGTGCCAGTAGAACAGGAATTTATAGCAATCAGCCCCAGCATTTT
CASRTGIYSNQPQHF
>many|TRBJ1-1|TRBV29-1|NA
TGCAGCGTGACGGACTCCCACAGCGACACTGAAGCTTTCTTT
CSVTDSHSDTEAFF
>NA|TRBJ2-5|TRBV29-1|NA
TGCAGCGTTGAAGATTTCGTCCAGGATCTTAAGGAGACCCAGTACTTC
CSVEDFVQDLKETQYF
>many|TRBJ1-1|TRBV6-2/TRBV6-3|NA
TGTGCCAGCAGTTACTCAAGGGGGAGCACTGAAGCTTTCTTT
CASSYSRGSTEAFF
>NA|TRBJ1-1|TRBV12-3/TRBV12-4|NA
TGTGCCAGCAGACGGGCAGAGAACACTGAAGCTTTCTTT
CASRRAENTEAFF
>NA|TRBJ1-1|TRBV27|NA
TGTGCCAGCAAACCCGGGGTGAACACTGAAGCTTTCTTT
CASKPGVNTEAFF
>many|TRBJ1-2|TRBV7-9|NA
TGTGCCAGCAGCACTCCTGTTAGCTATGGCTACACCTTC
CASSTPVSYGYTF
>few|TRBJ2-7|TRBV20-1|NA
TGCAGTGCCCCTCCCCCCCCGGAGCGATTCACTCCCGAGCAGTACTTC
CSAPPPPERFTPEQYF
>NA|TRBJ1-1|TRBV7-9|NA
TGTGCCAGCAGCGTGGACAGTTCGAACACTGAAGCTTTCTTT
CASSVDSSNTEAFF
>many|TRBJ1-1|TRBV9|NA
TGTGCCAGCAGCGTAACTGTCGGAAACACTGAAGCTTTCTTT
CASSVTVGNTEAFF
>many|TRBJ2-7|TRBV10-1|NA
TGCGCCAGCAGTGAGAGGGGTACCTACGAGCAGTACTTC
CASSERGTYEQYF
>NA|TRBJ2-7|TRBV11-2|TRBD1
TGTGCCAGCAGCCAGGACAGGGGGAGGTACGAGCAGTACTTC
CASSQDRGRYEQYF
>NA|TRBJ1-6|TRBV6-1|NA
TGTGCCAGCAGCCAAGGTGGCGTGGATTCACCCCTCCACTTT
CASSQGGVDSPLHF